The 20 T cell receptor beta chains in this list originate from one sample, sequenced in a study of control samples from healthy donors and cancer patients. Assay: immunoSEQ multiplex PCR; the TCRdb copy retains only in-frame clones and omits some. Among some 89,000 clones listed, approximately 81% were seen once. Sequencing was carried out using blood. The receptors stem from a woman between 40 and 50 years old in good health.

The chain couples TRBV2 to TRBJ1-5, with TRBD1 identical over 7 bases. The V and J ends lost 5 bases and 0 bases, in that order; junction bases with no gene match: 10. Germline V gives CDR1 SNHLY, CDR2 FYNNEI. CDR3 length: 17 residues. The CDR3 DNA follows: TGTGCCAGCAGTAGATACGGGACAGAGTATAGCAATCAGCCCCAGCATTTT. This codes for CASSRYGTEYSNQPQHF.

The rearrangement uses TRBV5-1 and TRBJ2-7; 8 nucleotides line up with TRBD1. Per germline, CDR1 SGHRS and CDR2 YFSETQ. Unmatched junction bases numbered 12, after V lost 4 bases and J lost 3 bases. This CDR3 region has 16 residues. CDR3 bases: TGCGCCAGCAGCCGATCAGCGACAGGGGCTAACTACGAGCAGTACTTC. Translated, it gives CASSRSATGANYEQYF. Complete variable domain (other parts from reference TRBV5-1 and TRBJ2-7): KAGVTQTPRYLIKTRGQQVTLSCSPISGHRSVSWYQQTPGQGLQFLFEYFSETQRNKGNFPGRFSGRQFSNSRSEMNVSTLELGDSALYLCASSRSATGANYEQYFGPGTRLTVT.

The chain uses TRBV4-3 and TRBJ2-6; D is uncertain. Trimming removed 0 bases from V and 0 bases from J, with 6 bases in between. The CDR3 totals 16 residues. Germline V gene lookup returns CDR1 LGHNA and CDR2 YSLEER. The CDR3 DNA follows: TGCGCCAGCAGCCAAGACTACGTCTCTGGGGCCAACGTCCTGACTTTC. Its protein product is CASSQDYVSGANVLTF.

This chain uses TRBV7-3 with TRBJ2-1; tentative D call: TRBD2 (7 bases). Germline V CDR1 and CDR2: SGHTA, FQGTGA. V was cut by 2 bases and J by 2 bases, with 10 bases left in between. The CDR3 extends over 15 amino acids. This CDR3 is CASSLWGGPYNEQFF. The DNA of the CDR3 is TGTGCCAGCAGCTTATGGGGGGGCCCCTACAATGAGCAGTTCTTC.

The CDR3 spells CASSLVGGDGTQYF. In DNA, the CDR3 is TGTGCCAGCAGCTTAGTCGGGGGGGATGGGACCCAGTACTTC. The chain uses TRBV7-2 and TRBJ2-5, with TRBD2 matching over 8 bases. V trimming: 1 base; J trimming: 7 bases; junction bases outside the gene matches: 5. Looked up from germline, CDR1 is SGHTA and CDR2 is FQGNSA. The CDR3 covers 14 residues.

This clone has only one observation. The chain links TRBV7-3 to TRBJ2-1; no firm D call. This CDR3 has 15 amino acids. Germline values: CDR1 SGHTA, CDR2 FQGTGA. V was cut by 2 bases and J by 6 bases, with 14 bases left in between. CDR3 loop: CASSLDRVTSNEQFF. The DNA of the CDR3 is TGTGCCAGCAGCTTAGATCGTGTGACCAGCAATGAGCAGTTCTTC.

CDR3 loop: CASSHRPGQGAFYGYTF. The CDR3, as DNA: TGTGCCAGTAGTCACCGGCCGGGACAGGGGGCTTTCTATGGCTACACCTTC. V and J are TRBV19 and TRBJ1-2; TRBD1 agrees at 12 bases. CDR1 is LNHDA, CDR2 SQIVND, per germline (reference sequence). Unmatched junction bases numbered 11, after V lost 5 bases and J lost 4 bases. The CDR3 sequence is 17 residues long.

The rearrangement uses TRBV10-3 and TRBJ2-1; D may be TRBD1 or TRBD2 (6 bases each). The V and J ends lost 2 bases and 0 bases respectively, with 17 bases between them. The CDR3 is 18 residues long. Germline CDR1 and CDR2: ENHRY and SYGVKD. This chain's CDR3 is CAISEPLRGESSYNEQFF. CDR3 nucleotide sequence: TGTGCCATCAGTGAGCCCCTAAGGGGGGAGAGCTCCTACAATGAGCAGTTCTTC.

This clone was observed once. This CDR3 is CARAPAEQGPSTGGSYEQYF. The CDR3 nucleotides read TGCGCCAGAGCGCCAGCAGAACAAGGTCCCTCGACAGGGGGGTCCTACGAGCAGTACTTC. The V call is TRBV23-1, the J call TRBJ2-7; 9 nucleotides agree with TRBD1. TRBV23-1 is designated an ORF whose function remains uncertain. V gave up 9 bases and J gave up 1 base; unmatched junction bases: 25. The CDR3 sequence is 20 residues long.

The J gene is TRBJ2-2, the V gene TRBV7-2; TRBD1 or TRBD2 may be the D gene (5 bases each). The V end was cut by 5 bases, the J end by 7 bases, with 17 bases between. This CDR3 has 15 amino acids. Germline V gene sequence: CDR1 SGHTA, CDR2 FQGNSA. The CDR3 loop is CASSRDPGVSGELFF. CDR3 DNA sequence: TGTGCCAGCAGCCGGGACCCCGGTGTGAGCGGGGAGCTGTTTTTT.

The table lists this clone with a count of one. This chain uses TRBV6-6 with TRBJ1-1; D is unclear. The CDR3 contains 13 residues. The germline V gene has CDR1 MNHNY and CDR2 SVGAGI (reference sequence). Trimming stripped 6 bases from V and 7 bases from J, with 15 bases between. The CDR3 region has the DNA TGTGCCAGCAGGTCTTCATTAGGAGATGAAGCTTTCTTT. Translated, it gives CASRSSLGDEAFF.

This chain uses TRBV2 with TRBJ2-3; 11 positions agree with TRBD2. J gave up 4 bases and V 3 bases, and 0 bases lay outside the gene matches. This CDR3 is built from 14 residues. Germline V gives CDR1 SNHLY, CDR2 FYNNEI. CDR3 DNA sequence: TGTGCCAGCAGTGAGGGACTAGCGGCAGATACGCAGTATTTT. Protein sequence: CASSEGLAADTQYF.

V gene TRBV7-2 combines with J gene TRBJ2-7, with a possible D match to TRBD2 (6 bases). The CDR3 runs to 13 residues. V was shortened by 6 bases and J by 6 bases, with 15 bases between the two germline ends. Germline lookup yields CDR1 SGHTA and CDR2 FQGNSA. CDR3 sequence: CASSIGGAGEQYF. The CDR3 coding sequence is TGTGCCAGCAGTATCGGGGGTGCGGGCGAGCAGTACTTC.

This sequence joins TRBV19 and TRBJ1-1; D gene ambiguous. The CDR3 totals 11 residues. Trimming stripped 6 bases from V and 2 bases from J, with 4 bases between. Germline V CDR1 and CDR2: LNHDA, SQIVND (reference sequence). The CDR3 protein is CASRTNTEAFF. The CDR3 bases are TGTGCCAGTAGGACAAACACTGAAGCTTTCTTT.

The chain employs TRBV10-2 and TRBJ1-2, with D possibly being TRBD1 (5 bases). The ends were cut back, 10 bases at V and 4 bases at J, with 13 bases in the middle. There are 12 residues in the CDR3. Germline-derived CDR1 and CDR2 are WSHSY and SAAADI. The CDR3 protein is CANPDTSYGYTF. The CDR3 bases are TGCGCCAACCCGGACACGTCCTATGGCTACACCTTC.

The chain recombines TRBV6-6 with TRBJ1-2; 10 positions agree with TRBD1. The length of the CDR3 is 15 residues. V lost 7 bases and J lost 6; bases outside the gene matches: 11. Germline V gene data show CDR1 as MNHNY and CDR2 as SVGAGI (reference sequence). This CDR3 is CASKGMKGTGDGYTF. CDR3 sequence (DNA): TGTGCCAGCAAGGGGATGAAGGGGACAGGGGATGGCTACACCTTC.

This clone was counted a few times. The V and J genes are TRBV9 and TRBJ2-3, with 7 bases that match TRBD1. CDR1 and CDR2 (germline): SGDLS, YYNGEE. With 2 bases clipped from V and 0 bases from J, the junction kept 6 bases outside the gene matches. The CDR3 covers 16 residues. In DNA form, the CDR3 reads TGTGCCAGCAGCGTGATTCCAGGGGGAAGCACAGATACGCAGTATTTT. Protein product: CASSVIPGGSTDTQYF.

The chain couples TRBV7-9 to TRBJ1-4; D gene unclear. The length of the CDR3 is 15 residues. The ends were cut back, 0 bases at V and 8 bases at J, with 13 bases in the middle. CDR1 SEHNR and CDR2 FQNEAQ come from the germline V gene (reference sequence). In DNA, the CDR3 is TGTGCCAGCAGCTTAGCATTCGCCGAGCTCGAAAAACTGTTTTTT. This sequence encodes CASSLAFAELEKLFF. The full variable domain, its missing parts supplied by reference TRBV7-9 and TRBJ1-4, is DTGVSQNPRHKITKRGQNVTFRCDPISEHNRLYWYRQTLGQGPEFLTYFQNEAQLEKSRLLSDRFSAERPKGSFSTLEIQRTEQGDSAMYLCASSLAFAELEKLFFGSGTQLSVL.

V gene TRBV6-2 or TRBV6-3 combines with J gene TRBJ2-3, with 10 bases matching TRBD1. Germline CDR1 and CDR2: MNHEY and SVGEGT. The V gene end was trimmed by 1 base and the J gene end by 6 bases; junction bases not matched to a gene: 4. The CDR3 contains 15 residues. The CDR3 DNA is TGTGCCAGCAGTTACTTTGGGACAGGGGAGGATACGCAGTATTTT. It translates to CASSYFGTGEDTQYF.

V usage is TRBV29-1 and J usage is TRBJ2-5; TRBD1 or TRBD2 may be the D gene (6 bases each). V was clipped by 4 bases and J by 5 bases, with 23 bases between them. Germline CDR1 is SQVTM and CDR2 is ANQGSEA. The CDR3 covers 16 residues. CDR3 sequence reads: CSVGGAGSSSGETQYF. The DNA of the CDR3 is TGCAGCGTTGGGGGGGCAGGGTCGTCGAGCGGGGAGACCCAGTACTTC.